The rows below give T cell receptor beta chains drawn from one sample of a study of PD-L1 blockade in urothelial cancer. Produced via immunoSEQ multiplex PCR; TCRdb's table is partial and in-frame only. The table shows roughly 42,000 clones, with about 90% occurring only once. Specimen: PBMCs, collected around atezolizumab (anti-PD-L1) treatment. All receptors derive from a man between 70 and 80 years old with urothelial cancer. CDR3s include the opening cysteine and the closing phenylalanine or tryptophan. The D gene is left open where the match is weak. The listing skips clone size in some rows; elsewhere it reads once, few, many or a size class.

clone_size | j_call | v_call | d_call | cdr3_nt | cdr3_aa
once | TRBJ1-2 | TRBV5-5 | . | TGTGCCAGCAGCCCACAGCCAGAGCATCGCTATGGCTACACCTTC | CASSPQPEHRYGYTF
. | TRBJ2-1 | TRBV11-3 | TRBD2 | TGTGCCAGCAGCTTAGTCTCGGGACTAGCGGCTTACAATGAGCAGTTCTTC | CASSLVSGLAAYNEQFF
. | TRBJ1-2 | TRBV30 | . | TGTGCCTGGAGTGTAACAGGGCCCGGGGGCTACACCTTC | CAWSVTGPGGYTF
. | TRBJ2-5 | TRBV7-3 | TRBD1 | TGTGCCAGCAGCCCGTCGACAGGGGGGTCCCAGTACTTC | CASSPSTGGSQYF
. | TRBJ1-2 | TRBV5-1 | . | TGCGCCAGCAGCTTCCGAGCTGGGGAGGGCTACACCTTC | CASSFRAGEGYTF
once | TRBJ2-7 | TRBV27 | . | TGTGCCAGCACCCCCTCTGGACAGCTCTACGAGCAGTACTTC | CASTPSGQLYEQYF
few | TRBJ1-1 | TRBV6-1 | TRBD1 | TGTGCCAGCAGTGAAGCCTACGGACAGGCGAACACTGAAGCTTTCTTT | CASSEAYGQANTEAFF
. | TRBJ2-7 | TRBV28 | . | TGTGCCAGCAGTTTAGAGGCTTCCTCCTACGAGCAGTACTTC | CASSLEASSYEQYF
. | TRBJ1-2 | TRBV28 | . | TGTGCCAGCAGTTACGTCGACACAGGTTACTATGGCTACACCTTC | CASSYVDTGYYGYTF
. | TRBJ2-1 | TRBV6-1 | . | TGTGCCAGCAGTGAAAGAGGGGGAGGGTTCAATGAGCAGTTCTTC | CASSERGGGFNEQFF
. | TRBJ2-1 | TRBV7-2 | . | TGTGCCAGCAGCTTACGGAGTGAGCAGTTCTTC | CASSLRSEQFF
. | TRBJ1-5 | TRBV27 | . | TGTGCCAGCAGCCATGGAAGGGGCAACCCCAATCAGCCCCAGCATTTT | CASSHGRGNPNQPQHF
. | TRBJ1-1 | TRBV19 | . | TGTGCCAGTAGTATTGTAGAGAACACTGAAGCTTTCTTT | CASSIVENTEAFF
few | TRBJ2-5 | TRBV11-2 | . | TGTGCCAGCAGCTCGTGGACAGAAGAGACCCAGTACTTC | CASSSWTEETQYF
. | TRBJ2-1 | TRBV6-5 | TRBD2 | TGTGCCAGCAGGACCGGGACTACCGCCGATGAGCAGTTCTTC | CASRTGTTADEQFF
once | TRBJ2-3 | TRBV7-8 | TRBD1 | TGTGCCAGCAGCTTAGCGCTCGACAGGGAAAAATTTAGCACAGATACGCAGTATTTT | CASSLALDREKFSTDTQYF
. | TRBJ2-5 | TRBV5-1 | . | TGCGCCAGCAGCTTGGGTTCAGGGTTGGAGACCCAGTACTTC | CASSLGSGLETQYF
. | TRBJ2-3 | TRBV28 | . | TGTGCCAGCGGTAGAGATACGCAGTATTTT | CASGRDTQYF
. | TRBJ1-3 | TRBV19 | . | TGTGCCAGTAGTATAGATCGTCGACAGGCGAGCTCTGGAAACACCATATATTTT | CASSIDRRQASSGNTIYF
. | TRBJ1-1 | TRBV28 | . | TGTGGGACTTTACCTTCGTACACTGAAGCTTTCTTT | CGTLPSYTEAFF
. | TRBJ1-1 | TRBV7-9 | . | TGTGCCAGCAGTAGAGACTATCGGAACGAAGCTTTCTTT | CASSRDYRNEAFF
. | TRBJ1-3 | TRBV19 | TRBD1 | TGTGCCAGTAGTCTCGGGACAGTTGGAAACACCATATATTTT | CASSLGTVGNTIYF
. | TRBJ1-5 | TRBV27 | . | TGTGCCAGCAGTTTAGGCAGGGGAGGCAATCAGCCCCAGCATTTT | CASSLGRGGNQPQHF
. | TRBJ2-7 | TRBV6-6 | . | TGTGCCAGCATTTGGGAGTTTACGGGCGAGCAGTACTTC | CASIWEFTGEQYF
. | TRBJ2-3 | TRBV19 | TRBD2 | TGTGCCAGTAGTAGTCTAGCGGCCCGCACCCGTCGCTCTAGCACAGATACGCAGTATTTT | CASSSLAARTRRSSTDTQYF
. | TRBJ1-1 | TRBV9 | . | TGTGCCAGCAGCGTAGTCGGGGGGCTAGAGACCACTGAAGCTTTCTTT | CASSVVGGLETTEAFF